Shown below are 2 T cell receptor beta chains from a single sample sequenced in a study of blood T cell repertoires in COVID-19. Sequencing was performed with immunoSEQ multiplex PCR; in TCRdb, only in-frame clones are kept and a portion is missing. Of about 100,000 clones in the sample, 80% to 90% were seen once. Sequencing was done on a sample of PBMCs or T cells enriched from blood (not recorded which). The receptors shown here come from a woman in her 50s who had recovered from COVID-19.

This chain connects TRBV10-1 to TRBJ2-1, with D possibly TRBD1 on 5 matching bases. The ends were cut back, 3 bases at V and 7 bases at J, with 16 bases in the middle. The germline gives CDR1 WNHNN, CDR2 SYGVQD (reference sequence). CDR3 length equals 15 residues. The CDR3 DNA reads TGCGCCAGCAGTGAATACCCCCAGGGCGCAAATGAGCAGTTCTTC. Translation: CASSEYPQGANEQFF.

The V call is TRBV5-1, the J call TRBJ2-7, with 13 bases aligning to TRBD2. Germline CDR1 reads SGHRS; CDR2 reads YFSETQ. With 4 bases clipped from V and 2 bases from J, the junction kept 15 bases outside the gene matches. The CDR3 has 19 residues. As DNA, the CDR3 is TGCGCCAGCAGCGACGGGACTAGCGGGATTTCCTTGTCCACCTACGAGCAGTACTTC. The encoded protein is CASSDGTSGISLSTYEQYF. The full variable domain, completed using reference TRBV5-1 and TRBJ2-7, is KAGVTQTPRYLIKTRGQQVTLSCSPISGHRSVSWYQQTPGQGLQFLFEYFSETQRNKGNFPGRFSGRQFSNSRSEMNVSTLELGDSALYLCASSDGTSGISLSTYEQYFGPGTRLTVT.